Shown below are 18 T cell receptor beta chains from a single sample sequenced in a study of blood T cell repertoires in COVID-19. Sequencing used immunoSEQ multiplex PCR; TCRdb keeps in-frame clones, though not all of them. The repertoire includes 28,000 or so clones, about 91% of them detected once, and roughly a sixth sits in the top ten. The material sequenced was peripheral blood. The receptors come from a human donor with active COVID-19. The donor label of this sample is uncertain.

This rearrangement joins TRBV5-1 to TRBJ2-1; a weak D match, TRBD2 (5 bases). Trimming shortened V by 2 bases and J by 4 bases, and 16 bases separated the two germline ends. CDR1 and CDR2 (germline): SGHRS, YFSETQ. This CDR3 contains 16 residues. CDR3 region: CASSFDPSGAYNEQFF. CDR3 DNA: TGCGCCAGCAGCTTCGATCCCAGCGGAGCTTACAATGAGCAGTTCTTC.

The chain couples TRBV7-2 to TRBJ2-5; TRBD1 matches at 10 bases. V shed 3 bases, J shed 6 bases, and the junction held 10 bases outside the gene matches. The germline V gene has CDR1 SGHTA and CDR2 FQGNSA. There are 16 residues in the CDR3. Here the CDR3 reads CASSFGPGTGVKTQYF. The CDR3 bases are TGTGCCAGCAGCTTTGGTCCCGGGACAGGGGTAAAGACCCAGTACTTC. Full variable domain (outside the CDR3, taken from reference TRBV7-2 and TRBJ2-5): GAGVSQSPSNKVTEKGKDVELRCDPISGHTALYWYRQSLGQGLEFLIYFQGNSAPDKSGLPSDRFSAERTGGSVSTLTIQRTQQEDSAVYLCASSFGPGTGVKTQYFGPGTRLLVL.

The rearrangement joins TRBV18 to TRBJ1-2, with D hard to call. The germline V gene encodes CDR1 KGHSH and CDR2 LQKENI. CDR3 length equals 11 residues. Trimming left V 3 bases short and J 8 bases short, with 7 bases between. The CDR3 DNA sequence: TGTGCCAGCTCACCCCGGGGAGGCTACACCTTC. Protein sequence: CASSPRGGYTF. The full variable domain, its missing parts supplied by reference TRBV18 and TRBJ1-2, is NAGVMQNPRHLVRRRGQEARLRCSPMKGHSHVYWYRQLPEEGLKFMVYLQKENIIDESGMPKERFSAEFPKEGPSILRIQQVVRGDSAAYFCASSPRGGYTFGSGTRLTVV.

J is TRBJ2-1 and V is TRBV5-1; 10 nucleotides match TRBD1. This CDR3 region has 16 residues. After removal of 0 bases from V and 7 bases from J, the junction contained 7 bases not matched to a gene. Germline V gives CDR1 SGHRS, CDR2 YFSETQ. CDR3 sequence (DNA): TGCGCCAGCAGCTTGGTAGGGACAGGGGAAGTAAATGAGCAGTTCTTC. This codes for CASSLVGTGEVNEQFF.

This clone turned up a few times. The V call is TRBV4-3, the J call TRBJ2-5, with 7 nucleotides matching TRBD2. CDR3 length: 16 amino acids. Germline trimming cut 0 bases from V and 4 bases from J; bases unmatched to any gene: 8. Germline loops: CDR1 LGHNA, CDR2 YSLEER. The CDR3, as DNA: TGCGCCAGCAGCCAAGATGGTGGCGGGAGAGGAGAGACCCAGTACTTC. Its translation: CASSQDGGGRGETQYF.

The chain is built from TRBV5-6 and TRBJ2-7; the match to TRBD2 covers 8 bases. V was clipped by 7 bases and J by 2 bases; unmatched bases: 2. Germline V gene lookup returns CDR1 SGHDT and CDR2 YYEEEE. The CDR3 is 12 residues long. The CDR3 protein is CASPGGTYEQYF. For the CDR3, the DNA is TGTGCCAGCCCGGGAGGGACCTACGAGCAGTACTTC.

This chain uses TRBV7-2 with TRBJ2-7; 9 positions agree with TRBD2. This CDR3 region has 18 residues. V lost 4 bases, J lost 3 bases, and 16 bases stayed unmatched. Germline CDR1 and CDR2: SGHTA and FQGNSA. CDR3 region: CASSSRGLGAGGHYEQYF. The CDR3 DNA reads as TGTGCCAGCAGCTCTCGCGGTTTGGGAGCGGGAGGCCACTACGAGCAGTACTTC.

This chain uses TRBV5-5 with TRBJ2-3; 15 nucleotides match TRBD2. The germline V gene encodes CDR1 SGHKS and CDR2 YYEKEE (reference sequence). The CDR3 totals 19 residues. With V trimmed by 2 bases and J by 3 bases, 10 bases remained unmatched. The CDR3 DNA sequence: TGTGCCAGCAGCTTTGGACTAGCGGGAGGGCCAAGGGAGACAGATACGCAGTATTTT. It translates to CASSFGLAGGPRETDTQYF.

V and J are TRBV12-3 or TRBV12-4 and TRBJ1-2, with 7 bases identical to TRBD1. CDR3 size: 12 residues. The ends lost 5 bases at V and 7 bases at J; junction bases unmatched: 4. This CDR3 reads CASSRGRIGYTF. The CDR3 coding sequence is TGTGCCAGCAGTAGGGGGCGCATTGGCTACACCTTC.

The chain links TRBV6-5 to TRBJ2-7; 9 bases map to TRBD1. The CDR3 runs 15 residues. Germline CDR1 MNHEY, CDR2 SVGAGI. Germline trimming cut 7 bases from V and 1 base from J; bases unmatched to any gene: 8. The CDR3, as DNA: TGTGCCAGCATTCCCAGGACAGGGGAATCCTACGAGCAGTACTTC. It translates to CASIPRTGESYEQYF.

The chain uses TRBV6-2 or TRBV6-3 and TRBJ2-7; 7 bases line up with TRBD1. Germline CDR1 and CDR2: MNHEY and SVGEGT. CDR3 length equals 15 residues. Trimming took 0 bases from V and 0 from J; bases not matched to a gene: 2. The CDR3 DNA is TGTGCCAGCAGTTACTCGACAGGGATCTCCTACGAGCAGTACTTC. Translating it yields CASSYSTGISYEQYF.

The chain couples TRBV6-5 to TRBJ1-1; the match to TRBD1 covers 9 bases. Germline CDR1 is MNHEY and CDR2 is SVGAGI. This CDR3 has 15 residues. The ends lost 6 bases at V and 5 bases at J; junction bases unmatched: 10. Written as DNA, the CDR3 is TGTGCCAGCAGAACTGGGGACAGGGAGAAGACTGAAGCTTTCTTT. Translation gives CASRTGDREKTEAFF.

This clone has only one observation. The chain links TRBV27 to TRBJ2-5; the match to TRBD2 covers 13 bases. This CDR3 comprises 16 residues. The germline gives CDR1 MNHEY, CDR2 SMNVEV (reference sequence). J gave up 1 base and V 6 bases, and 5 bases lay outside the gene matches. The CDR3, as DNA: TGTGCCAGCAGGCGGACTAGCGGGGGCCGCCAAGAGACCCAGTACTTC. Translating gives CASRRTSGGRQETQYF.

This chain uses TRBV30 with TRBJ1-5; TRBD1 might be the D (6 bases). The CDR3 has 13 residues. V gave up 1 base and J gave up 7 bases, with 11 bases separating them. Germline loops: CDR1 GTSNPN, CDR2 SVGIG (reference sequence). Written as DNA, the CDR3 is TGTGCCTGGAGTGAAGAGGGGGACCAGCCCCAGCATTTT. Translating gives CAWSEEGDQPQHF.

A single count supports this clone. The chain has TRBV6-2 or TRBV6-3 and TRBJ2-7; 11 bases match TRBD2. Germline V gene sequence: CDR1 MNHEY, CDR2 SVGEGT. This CDR3 has 15 residues. V was clipped by 4 bases and J by 2 bases; unmatched bases: 4. This CDR3 reads CASSSGTSGPYEQYF. In DNA form, the CDR3 reads TGTGCCAGCAGTTCCGGGACTAGCGGACCCTACGAGCAGTACTTC.

J is TRBJ1-2 and V is TRBV9, with 7 bases lining up with TRBD1. CDR1 is SGDLS and CDR2 is YYNGEE in the germline V gene. Losses at the gene ends were 3 bases for V and 6 bases for J; bases not matched to a gene: 5. The CDR3 has 13 residues. This CDR3 is CASSAGTEHGYTF. DNA of the CDR3: TGTGCCAGCAGCGCCGGGACAGAGCATGGCTACACCTTC.

The rearrangement joins TRBV7-9 to TRBJ2-5; 10 bases fit TRBD1. The V segment lost 1 base and the J segment 7 bases; nucleotides outside the gene matches: 3. This CDR3 region has 14 residues. CDR1 SEHNR and CDR2 FQNEAQ come from the germline V gene (reference sequence). CDR3 in amino acids: CASSLGQGAGTQYF. For the CDR3, the DNA is TGTGCCAGCAGCTTAGGACAGGGGGCTGGGACCCAGTACTTC.

This rearrangement joins TRBV27 to TRBJ2-7; possible D gene TRBD1, 7 bases. Trimming removed 0 bases at V and 4 bases at J, with 13 bases between. Germline-derived CDR1 and CDR2 are MNHEY and SMNVEV (reference sequence). CDR3 size: 15 residues. The CDR3 spells CASSLSIAGGYEQYF. The CDR3 region has the DNA TGTGCCAGCAGTTTATCGATTGCAGGGGGGTACGAGCAGTACTTC.